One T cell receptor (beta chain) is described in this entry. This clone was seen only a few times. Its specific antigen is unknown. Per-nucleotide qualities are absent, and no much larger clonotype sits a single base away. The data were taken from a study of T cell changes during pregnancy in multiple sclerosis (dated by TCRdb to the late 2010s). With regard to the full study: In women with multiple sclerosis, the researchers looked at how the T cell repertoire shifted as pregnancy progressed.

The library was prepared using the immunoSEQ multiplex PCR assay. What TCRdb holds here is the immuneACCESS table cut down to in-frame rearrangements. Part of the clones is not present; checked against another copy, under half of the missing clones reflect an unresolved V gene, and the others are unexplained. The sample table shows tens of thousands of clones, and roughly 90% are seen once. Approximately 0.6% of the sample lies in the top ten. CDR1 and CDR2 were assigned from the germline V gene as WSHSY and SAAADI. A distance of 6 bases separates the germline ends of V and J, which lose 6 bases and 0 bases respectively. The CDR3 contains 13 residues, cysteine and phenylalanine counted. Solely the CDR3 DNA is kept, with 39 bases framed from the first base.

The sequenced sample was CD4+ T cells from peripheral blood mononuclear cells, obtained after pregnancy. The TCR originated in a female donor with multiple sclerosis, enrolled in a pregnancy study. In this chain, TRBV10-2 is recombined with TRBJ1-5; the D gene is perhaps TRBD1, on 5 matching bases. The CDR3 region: CASRDSSNQPQHF. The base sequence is TGCGCCAGCAGAGACAGTAGCAATCAGCCCCAGCATTTT.